Following are 32 T cell receptor beta chains from one sample sequenced in a study of T cells in Graves' hyperthyroidism and ophthalmopathy. RNA transcripts yielded amplified TCR beta CDR3 regions. First-round RT-PCR targeting the TCR CDR3 was performed with the HTBI primer set. Each CDR3 protein gets one entry after TCRdb re-called the multiplex PCR reads with MiXCR. The table lists 470,000 or so distinct CDR3 sequences, around 21% of them singletons, with 26% in the top ten. The sequenced sample consisted of blood. The source of these receptors is a man aged 18 to 29 with Graves' hyperthyroidism.

This clonotype has a count of ten or more. The CDR3, as DNA: TGTGCCATCCTCTCCGGGACAGCGGTAGGAGGCTACACCTTC. The encoded protein is CAILSGTAVGGYTF. The chain uses TRBV28 and TRBJ1-2, with 7 bases lining up with TRBD1. The CDR3 totals 14 residues. J gave up 8 bases and V 10 bases, and 16 bases lay outside the gene matches. Germline-derived CDR1 and CDR2 are MDHEN and SYDVKM.

This clonotype was picked up many times. The V gene is TRBV12-3 or TRBV12-4, the J gene TRBJ1-2; no definite D call. The V gene lost 3 bases and the J gene lost 4 bases, with 18 bases spanning the gap. The CDR3 totals 16 residues. DNA for the CDR3: TGTGCCAGCAGTTTTCGGAGGAGTCTGTCCCCCTATGGCTACACCTTC. Protein sequence: CASSFRRSLSPYGYTF.

This chain uses TRBV28 with TRBJ2-7; a weak D match, TRBD2 (5 bases). V lost 4 bases, J lost 2 bases, and 21 bases lay in between. Germline V lookup: CDR1 MDHEN, CDR2 SYDVKM. The CDR3 is made up of 17 amino acids. The CDR3 loop is CASSSPLRIGVPYEQYF. CDR3 coding DNA: TGTGCCAGCAGTTCGCCCCTCCGAATCGGGGTCCCCTACGAGCAGTACTTC.

The chain employs TRBV20-1 and TRBJ2-5; TRBD2 agrees at 8 bases. CDR3 length: 12 residues. Trimming at V came to 8 bases and at J to 5 bases, leaving 7 bases not matched to a gene. Germline CDR1 is DFQATT and CDR2 is SNEGSKA (reference sequence). The CDR3 reads CSIQRGSETQYF. The CDR3 bases are TGCAGTATACAGCGGGGGTCTGAGACCCAGTACTTC.

The rearrangement links TRBV6-1 to TRBJ1-1; weak D call: TRBD1 (5 bases). Trimming pared 7 bases from V and 2 bases from J, leaving 14 bases between. Germline CDR1 and CDR2: MNHNS and SASEGT. The CDR3 is made up of 14 amino acids. CDR3 in DNA: TGTGCCAGCAACCAGGGTGGGCATAACACTGAAGCTTTCTTT. It encodes CASNQGGHNTEAFF.

The CDR3 DNA is TGTGCCAGCAGACCGCTAGCGGGGGCGACCTACGAGCAGTACTTC. As protein: CASRPLAGATYEQYF. The chain joins TRBV6-2 or TRBV6-3 to TRBJ2-7; 10 positions agree with TRBD2. The CDR3 is 15 residues long. Unmatched junction bases numbered 7, after V lost 6 bases and J lost 2 bases. Germline CDR1 and CDR2: MNHEY and SVGEGT.

This clonotype was observed a few times. The chain carries TRBV12-3 or TRBV12-4 and TRBJ1-2; D perhaps matches TRBD1 (5 bases). The V and J ends lost 6 bases and 4 bases respectively, with 12 bases between them. CDR3 size: 13 residues. The CDR3 nucleotides are TGTGCCAGCAGCCCGGGACGTTTCTATGGCTACACCTTC. It translates to CASSPGRFYGYTF.

This clonotype was counted ten times or more. The rearrangement links TRBV19 to TRBJ2-5; no definite D call. This CDR3 is built from 15 residues. Trimming pared 3 bases from V and 2 bases from J, leaving 13 bases between. Germline V gene data show CDR1 as LNHDA and CDR2 as SQIVND (reference sequence). CDR3 region: CASSMGRIRQETQYF. CDR3 in DNA: TGTGCCAGTAGTATGGGTCGGATTCGTCAAGAGACCCAGTACTTC. Together with reference TRBV19 and TRBJ2-5, the CDR3 gives the full variable domain: DGGITQSPKYLFRKEGQNVTLSCEQNLNHDAMYWYRQDPGQGLRLIYYSQIVNDFQKGDIAEGYSVSREKKESFPLTVTSAQKNPTAFYLCASSMGRIRQETQYFGPGTRLLVL.

There are many counts of this clonotype. The chain links TRBV5-1 to TRBJ2-7; 8 bases align to TRBD1. Trimming cost V 3 bases and J 1 base; bases outside gene matches: 9. The CDR3 covers 16 residues. Germline CDR1 is SGHRS and CDR2 is YFSETQ. The CDR3 DNA is TGCGCCAGCAGCTCGGAACCTACAGGGGGATCCTACGAGCAGTACTTC. Translating gives CASSSEPTGGSYEQYF.

This clonotype has ten or more counts. This chain connects TRBV2 to TRBJ2-7; TRBD1 matches at 11 bases. From germline, CDR1 is SNHLY and CDR2 FYNNEI. The CDR3 has 16 amino acids. The V and J ends lost 6 bases and 5 bases, in that order; junction bases with no gene match: 12. The DNA of the CDR3 is TGTGCCAGCAGGATGGACAGGGGGCTACCGAGGGACGAGCAGTACTTC. It encodes CASRMDRGLPRDEQYF. The variable domain in full, with the rest retrieved from reference TRBV2 and TRBJ2-7, is EPEVTQTPSHQVTQMGQEVILRCVPISNHLYFYWYRQILGQKVEFLVSFYNNEISEKSEIFDDQFSVERPDGSNFTLKIRSTKLEDSAMYFCASRMDRGLPRDEQYFGPGTRLTVT.

This clonotype was counted between two and nine times. The chain is built from TRBV5-4 and TRBJ2-2; 7 positions match TRBD1. V shed 0 bases, J shed 4 bases, and the junction held 9 bases outside the gene matches. This CDR3 is 17 amino acids long. CDR1 is SGHNT, CDR2 YYREEE, per germline (reference sequence). The CDR3 nucleotides read TGTGCCAGCAGCTTGGAGTATACAGGGGAGCCCACCGGGGAGCTGTTTTTT. Protein sequence: CASSLEYTGEPTGELFF.

This clonotype was counted ten times or more. V and J are TRBV2 and TRBJ1-1, with D uncertain. V was pared by 4 bases and J by 8 bases, with 8 bases between. This CDR3 is built from 11 residues. Germline CDR1 and CDR2: SNHLY and FYNNEI. The DNA of the CDR3 is TGTGCCAGCAGTGTTAAAAGCGAAGCTTTCTTT. Translation: CASSVKSEAFF.

The chain recombines TRBV23-1 with TRBJ2-2; 11 nucleotides match TRBD2. TRBV23-1 is classed as an ORF, of uncertain function. This CDR3 spans 19 amino acids. The J segment lost 4 bases and the V segment lost 4 bases, leaving 14 bases of the junction unmatched. CDR3 residues: CASSLRGAWGTSGTGELFF. The CDR3 DNA reads as TGCGCCAGCAGTCTCCGGGGGGCTTGGGGGACTAGCGGCACCGGGGAGCTGTTTTTT.

The V and J genes are TRBV12-3 or TRBV12-4 and TRBJ1-5, with 12 bases lining up with TRBD1. The CDR3 contains 18 residues. V shed 7 bases and J 1 base; nucleotides not matched to a gene: 11. Here the CDR3 DNA reads TGTGCCAGCACCCGCCCGGGACAGGGGGCGCGAAGCAATCAGCCCCAGCATTTT. It codes for CASTRPGQGARSNQPQHF.

This clonotype was seen repeatedly, ten times or more. The chain joins TRBV29-1 to TRBJ1-5; unclear D gene. This CDR3 has 14 residues. V lost 8 bases and J 4 bases, leaving 18 bases between the germline ends. The V gene's germline CDR1 is SQVTM and CDR2 ANQGSEA. For the CDR3, the DNA is TGCAGCCCGAAGAAGTGGGCACCTAATCAGCCCCAGCATTTT. It yields the protein CSPKKWAPNQPQHF.

This clonotype has at least ten counts. J is TRBJ1-2 and V is TRBV28; TRBD1 is a possible D gene (5 bases). Deletions cut 6 bases from V and 1 base from J, with 21 bases between. The CDR3 length is 17 residues. Germline V gene lookup returns CDR1 MDHEN and CDR2 SYDVKM. The CDR3 DNA sequence: TGTGCCAGCAGGGGGCCCGGGGCTCCCTCCTTTAACTATGGCTACACCTTC. This encodes CASRGPGAPSFNYGYTF.

In this sample, this clonotype turned up once. The chain couples TRBV12-3 or TRBV12-4 to TRBJ2-7; the D gene is possibly TRBD1 (5 bases). V shed 2 bases and J shed 4 bases, with 12 bases lying between them. CDR3 size: 14 residues. The CDR3: CASSLQDIGYEQYF. CDR3 DNA: TGTGCCAGCAGTTTACAGGACATCGGGTACGAGCAGTACTTC.

This clonotype occurred many times. The V and J genes are TRBV6-5 and TRBJ2-5, with TRBD1 as a possible D gene (5 bases). V gave up 0 bases and J gave up 5 bases, with 13 bases separating them. The CDR3 runs to 15 residues. CDR1 is MNHEY, CDR2 SVGAGI, per germline. The CDR3 sequence is CASSYSEGAVETQYF. The CDR3, as DNA: TGTGCCAGCAGTTACTCAGAAGGGGCGGTCGAGACCCAGTACTTC.

This clonotype was seen many times. J is TRBJ2-2 and V is TRBV2, with TRBD2 as a possible D gene (6 bases). This CDR3 comprises 13 residues. Germline V lookup: CDR1 SNHLY, CDR2 FYNNEI. V shed 0 bases and J shed 8 bases, with 7 bases lying between them. The CDR3 protein is CASSEAEGGELFF. Written as DNA, the CDR3 is TGTGCCAGCAGTGAAGCGGAGGGGGGGGAGCTGTTTTTT.

The rearrangement uses TRBV6-1 and TRBJ2-7; 9 bases map to TRBD1. Looked up from germline, CDR1 is MNHNS and CDR2 is SASEGT. This CDR3 contains 15 residues. V was clipped by 6 bases and J by 5 bases; unmatched bases: 11. CDR3 bases: TGTGCCAGCAGGCCCACAGGGGGCATGAGAAACGAGCAGTACTTC. Translation gives CASRPTGGMRNEQYF.

This clonotype was recorded many times. The genes are TRBV28 and TRBJ1-1, with D unclear. The length of the CDR3 is 15 residues. The germline gives CDR1 MDHEN, CDR2 SYDVKM. Trimming removed 4 bases at V and 0 bases at J, with 12 bases between. The CDR3 is CASSSGSLMNTEAFF. In DNA form, the CDR3 reads TGTGCCAGCAGTTCGGGCAGCCTGATGAACACTGAAGCTTTCTTT.

This clonotype was detected only a few times. CDR3 protein: CASKGQGLDEQYF. In DNA form, the CDR3 reads TGTGCCAGCAAGGGACAGGGGCTTGACGAGCAGTACTTC. V usage is TRBV2 and J usage is TRBJ2-7; 10 positions match TRBD1. V lost 7 bases to trimming and J lost 5 bases; unmatched junction nucleotides: 5. CDR3 size: 13 residues. Germline loops: CDR1 SNHLY, CDR2 FYNNEI.

This clonotype came up many times. The rearrangement joins TRBV19 to TRBJ2-5; the D is unclear. Trimming left V 8 bases short and J 3 bases short, with 13 bases between. The CDR3 runs 13 residues. CDR1 is LNHDA, CDR2 SQIVND, per germline (reference sequence). The CDR3 protein is CASGQKVKETQYF. Here the CDR3 DNA reads TGTGCCAGTGGGCAGAAGGTGAAAGAGACCCAGTACTTC.

Concerning this clonotype itself: At one end the junction does not follow the germline gene, possibly because of a read error. The chain links TRBV12-3 or TRBV12-4 to TRBJ2-4, with 8 positions matching TRBD1. This CDR3 is built from 14 residues. This CDR3 reads CASTQGAAKNIKYF. CDR3 nucleotide sequence: TGTGCCAGCACCCAGGGGGCAGCCAAAAACATTAAGTACTTC.

This clonotype was seen only a few times. V and J are TRBV7-8 and TRBJ1-3; unclear D gene. V was clipped by 1 base and J by 0 bases, with 13 bases between them. The CDR3 length is 17 residues. Germline assignment: CDR1 SGHVS and CDR2 FQNEAQ. The CDR3 bases are TGTGCCAGCAGCTTAGTTGGTGGGGAGGCCTCTGGAAACACCATATATTTT. Residues: CASSLVGGEASGNTIYF.

The chain has TRBV12-3 or TRBV12-4 and TRBJ2-7; 9 nucleotides agree with TRBD2. This CDR3 contains 15 residues. V was pared by 0 bases and J by 2 bases, with 2 bases of the junction left unmatched. The DNA for the CDR3 is TGTGCCAGCAGTTTAGCGGCTAGCGGGACCTACGAGCAGTACTTC. Protein sequence: CASSLAASGTYEQYF.

The rearrangement uses TRBV6-2 or TRBV6-3 and TRBJ2-5; either TRBD1 or TRBD2 may fit D (5 bases each). The CDR3 extends over 14 amino acids. The V gene's germline CDR1 is MNHEY and CDR2 SVGEGT. V was cut by 2 bases and J by 5 bases, with 12 bases left in between. The CDR3 sequence is CASSYGAGGETQYF. CDR3 sequence (DNA): TGTGCCAGCAGTTACGGGGCAGGAGGCGAGACCCAGTACTTC.

The table lists this clonotype with many counts. V and J are TRBV15 and TRBJ1-2, with 8 bases that match TRBD1. V dropped 5 bases and J dropped 5; count of bases not matched to a gene: 7. Per germline, CDR1 LNHNV and CDR2 YYDKDF (reference sequence). The length of the CDR3 is 14 residues. The CDR3 DNA follows: TGTGCCACCAGCCTAGCCGGGACAGGTTATGGCTACACCTTC. It codes for CATSLAGTGYGYTF.

This clonotype showed up many times. The chain is built from TRBV27 and TRBJ2-5, with 7 bases that match TRBD2. The CDR3 is 10 amino acids. The germline gives CDR1 MNHEY, CDR2 SMNVEV (reference sequence). The ends lost 8 bases at V and 7 bases at J; junction bases unmatched: 1. CDR3 sequence reads: CASGRVTQYF. The DNA of the CDR3 is TGTGCCAGCGGGAGGGTGACCCAGTACTTC.

This clonotype was detected many times. The V gene is TRBV6-5, the J gene TRBJ2-7; D is unclear. This CDR3 has 13 amino acids. CDR1 MNHEY and CDR2 SVGAGI come from the germline V gene. V dropped 4 bases and J dropped 2 bases, with 9 bases sitting between them. The CDR3 region has the DNA TGTGCCAGCAGTTCCCAGGTCCCCTACGAGCAGTACTTC. Translating gives CASSSQVPYEQYF.

This clonotype has ten or more counts. The V call is TRBV28, the J call TRBJ1-5, with D unresolved. Germline-derived CDR1 and CDR2 are MDHEN and SYDVKM. The CDR3 consists of 13 residues. V was clipped by 6 bases and J by 7 bases, with 13 bases between them. The CDR3 region has the DNA TGTGCCAGCAGCGTCCCGGCGGGGCAGCCCCAGCATTTT. It is translated as CASSVPAGQPQHF. Together with reference TRBV28 and TRBJ1-5, the CDR3 gives the full variable domain: DVKVTQSSRYLVKRTGEKVFLECVQDMDHENMFWYRQDPGLGLRLIYFSYDVKMKEKGDIPEGYSVSREKKERFSLILESASTNQTSMYLCASSVPAGQPQHFGDGTRLSIL.

This rearrangement joins TRBV15 to TRBJ2-1; 8 bases align to TRBD2. CDR3 size: 15 residues. J lost 9 bases, V lost 3 bases, and 10 bases had no gene match. Germline V gene lookup returns CDR1 LNHNV and CDR2 YYDKDF (reference sequence). The CDR3 DNA sequence: TGTGCCACCAGCAGGGGGCCTCGGGGGGGTGGTGAGCAGTTCTTC. It is translated as CATSRGPRGGGEQFF.